This T cell receptor beta chain was sequenced during a study of cytomegalovirus exposure and HLA in healthy donors. Whole-study context: Per a later analysis, the approximately 700 first-cohort and some 110 validation repertoires shared one platform.

Generated by immunoSEQ multiplex PCR, the TCRdb table keeps only in-frame clones and is missing some. The sample has 80,000 to 100,000 clones, around 85% seen once; the top ten hold roughly 4.3%. Note on this clone: Its antigen is undetermined.

General study results and limits: While the bulk of TCR sequences proved rare, some public TCRs turned up in many donors. Some TCR beta chains (around 160 of them) were listed as cytomegalovirus-associated.

V lost 6 bases and J lost 6, with 17 bases in between. The germline V gene has CDR1 KGHSH and CDR2 LQKENI. There are 14 residues in the CDR3. The donors formed part of the approximately 120-subject validation cohort, distinct from the roughly 630-subject first cohort. Material for sequencing was PBMCs. This sequence was found in a woman in her thirties in good health and CMV-seronegative. V gene TRBV18 combines with J gene TRBJ1-1, with TRBD1 as a possible D gene (5 bases). The chain's CDR3 is CASSAAAGRAEAFF. DNA for the CDR3: TGTGCCAGCTCTGCTGCAGCGGGACGTGCTGAAGCTTTCTTT.